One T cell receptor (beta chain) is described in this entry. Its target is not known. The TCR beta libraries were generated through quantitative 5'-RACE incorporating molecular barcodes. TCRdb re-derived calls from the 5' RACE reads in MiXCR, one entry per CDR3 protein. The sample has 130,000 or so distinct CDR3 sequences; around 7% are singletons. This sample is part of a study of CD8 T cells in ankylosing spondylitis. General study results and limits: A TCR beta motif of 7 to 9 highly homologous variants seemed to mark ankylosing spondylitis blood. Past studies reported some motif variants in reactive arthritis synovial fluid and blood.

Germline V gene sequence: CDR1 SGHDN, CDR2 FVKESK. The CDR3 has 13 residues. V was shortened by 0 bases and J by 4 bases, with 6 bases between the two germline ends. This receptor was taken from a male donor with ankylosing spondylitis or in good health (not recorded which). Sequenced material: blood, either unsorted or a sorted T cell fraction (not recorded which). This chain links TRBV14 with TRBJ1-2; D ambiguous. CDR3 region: CASSQDLGYGYTF. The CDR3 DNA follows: TGTGCCAGCAGCCAAGACTTGGGCTATGGCTACACCTTC.